This T cell receptor (beta chain) was sequenced for a study of T cells after posttransplantation cyclophosphamide. Cells defined as naive were viable CD3+CD4+ or CD3+CD8+ and CCR7+CD45RA+CD45RO-CD95-CD27+CD28+. Turning to this clone: What it binds is not known.

J lost 6 bases, V lost 3 bases, and 3 bases had no gene match. The CDR3 length is 13 residues. Germline CDR1 and CDR2: SGDLS and YYNGEE. The method was immunoSEQ multiplex PCR; TCRdb's version includes in-frame clones alone and lacks a portion of them. The table lists over 20,000 clones, 95% to 99% of them singletons, with approximately 0.15% in the top ten. The study's findings and limits: TRB overlap between skin or GI tissue T cells and blood was limited.

The chain has TRBV9 and TRBJ1-3; 7 bases are shared with TRBD1. The sample taken for sequencing was naive CD8+ T cells sorted from PBMCs. The receptor was isolated from a man aged 40-49 years in good health, CMV-negative, and a related stem cell transplant donor. Here the CDR3 reads CASSAGGPNTIYF. The CDR3 DNA is TGTGCCAGCAGCGCAGGGGGGCCAAACACCATATATTTT. Variable domain in full (rest from reference TRBV9 and TRBJ1-3): DSGVTQTPKHLITATGQRVTLRCSPRSGDLSVYWYQQSLDQGLQFLIQYYNGEERAKGNILERFSAQQFPDLHSELNLSSLELGDSALYFCASSAGGPNTIYFGEGSWLTVV.